This record looks at one T cell receptor (beta chain) sequence and its context. Its antigen remains unidentified. This entry comes from a study of T cell responses to AZD1222 COVID-19 vaccine. Study-level points and caveats: The peak T cell response came first, and repertoires were sampled only after it. Along spike, vaccine-associated CD4 TCRs were found throughout, with dominance at 160-218 and 743-854.

V lost 4 bases to trimming and J lost 4 bases, with 0 bases between them. Per the germline V gene, CDR1 is DFQATT and CDR2 is SNEGSKA (reference sequence). The CDR3 length is 9 residues. Second-dose groups at about 4 or about 12 weeks were pooled. Measured with immunoSEQ multiplex PCR; TCRdb has only the in-frame clones, and not every one. The sample includes around 150,000 clones, more than 85% seen only once; the top ten take less than 1.5%. The rearrangement joins TRBV20-1 to TRBJ2-3; D is undetermined. This receptor was obtained from an adult who received the AZD1222 COVID-19 vaccine. The sample here was peripheral blood, taken 28 days after the second AZD1222 dose. CDR3 region: CSATDTQYF. The CDR3 DNA reads as TGCAGTGCTACAGATACGCAGTATTTT.